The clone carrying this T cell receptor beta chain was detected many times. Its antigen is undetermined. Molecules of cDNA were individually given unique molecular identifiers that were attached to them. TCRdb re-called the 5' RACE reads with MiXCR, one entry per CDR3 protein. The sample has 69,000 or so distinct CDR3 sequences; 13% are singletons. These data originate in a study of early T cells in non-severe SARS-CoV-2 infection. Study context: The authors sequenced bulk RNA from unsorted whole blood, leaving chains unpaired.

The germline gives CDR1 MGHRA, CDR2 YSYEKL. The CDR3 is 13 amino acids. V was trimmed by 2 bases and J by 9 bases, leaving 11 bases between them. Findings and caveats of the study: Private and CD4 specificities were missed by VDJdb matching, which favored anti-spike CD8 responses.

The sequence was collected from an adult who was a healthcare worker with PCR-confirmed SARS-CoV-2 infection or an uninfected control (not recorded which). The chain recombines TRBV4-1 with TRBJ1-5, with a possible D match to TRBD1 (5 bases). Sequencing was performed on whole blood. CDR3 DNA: TGCGCCAGCAGCCAAATGGGGGATTTGCCCCAGCATTTT. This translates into CASSQMGDLPQHF.